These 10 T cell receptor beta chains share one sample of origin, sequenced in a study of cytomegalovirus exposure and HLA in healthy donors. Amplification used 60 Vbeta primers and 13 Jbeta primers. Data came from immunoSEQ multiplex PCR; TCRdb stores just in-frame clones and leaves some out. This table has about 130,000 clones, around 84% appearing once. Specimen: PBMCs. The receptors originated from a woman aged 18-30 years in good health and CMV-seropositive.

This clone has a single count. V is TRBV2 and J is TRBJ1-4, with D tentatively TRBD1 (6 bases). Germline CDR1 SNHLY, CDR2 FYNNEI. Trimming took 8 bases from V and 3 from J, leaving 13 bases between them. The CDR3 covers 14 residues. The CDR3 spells CASGRGAANEKLFF. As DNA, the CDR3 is TGTGCCAGCGGGCGGGGGGCGGCTAATGAAAAACTGTTTTTT. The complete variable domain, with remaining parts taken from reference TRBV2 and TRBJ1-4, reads EPEVTQTPSHQVTQMGQEVILRCVPISNHLYFYWYRQILGQKVEFLVSFYNNEISEKSEIFDDQFSVERPDGSNFTLKIRSTKLEDSAMYFCASGRGAANEKLFFGSGTQLSVL.

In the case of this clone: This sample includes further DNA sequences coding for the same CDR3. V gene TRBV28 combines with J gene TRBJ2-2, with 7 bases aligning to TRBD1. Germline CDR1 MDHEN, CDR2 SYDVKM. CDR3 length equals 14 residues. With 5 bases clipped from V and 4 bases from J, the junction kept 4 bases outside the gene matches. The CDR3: CASSPPGGTGELFF. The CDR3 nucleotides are TGTGCCAGCAGTCCGCCAGGGGGCACCGGGGAGCTGTTTTTT. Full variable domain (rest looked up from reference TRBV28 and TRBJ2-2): DVKVTQSSRYLVKRTGEKVFLECVQDMDHENMFWYRQDPGLGLRLIYFSYDVKMKEKGDIPEGYSVSREKKERFSLILESASTNQTSMYLCASSPPGGTGELFFGEGSRLTVL.

CDR3 bases: TGTGCCAGCAGCCAAGACAGGGGGGGCGCAGATACGCAGTATTTT. Encoded protein: CASSQDRGGADTQYF. The V call is TRBV7-9, the J call TRBJ2-3; 9 nucleotides line up with TRBD1. Germline V gene sequence: CDR1 SEHNR, CDR2 FQNEAQ (reference sequence). The J segment lost 4 bases and the V segment lost 5 bases, leaving 7 bases of the junction unmatched. This CDR3 contains 15 residues.

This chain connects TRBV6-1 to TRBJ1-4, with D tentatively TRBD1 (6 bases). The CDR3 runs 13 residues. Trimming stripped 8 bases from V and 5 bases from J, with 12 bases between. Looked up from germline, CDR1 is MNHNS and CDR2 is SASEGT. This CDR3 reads CASRDIGNEKLFF. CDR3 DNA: TGTGCCAGCCGGGACATTGGCAATGAAAAACTGTTTTTT.

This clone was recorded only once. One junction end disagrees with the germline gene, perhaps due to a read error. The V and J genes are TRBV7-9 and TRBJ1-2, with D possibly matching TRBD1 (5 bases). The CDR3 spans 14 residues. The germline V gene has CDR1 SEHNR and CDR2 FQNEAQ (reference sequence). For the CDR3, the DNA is TGTTCCAGCAGCCACCCAGGGATCCCGAATGGCTACACCTTC. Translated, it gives CSSSHPGIPNGYTF.

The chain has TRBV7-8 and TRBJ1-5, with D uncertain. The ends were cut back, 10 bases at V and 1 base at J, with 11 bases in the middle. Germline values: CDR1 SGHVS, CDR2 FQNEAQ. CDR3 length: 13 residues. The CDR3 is CATRESSNQPQHF. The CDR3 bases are TGTGCCACCCGGGAGTCCAGCAATCAGCCCCAGCATTTT.

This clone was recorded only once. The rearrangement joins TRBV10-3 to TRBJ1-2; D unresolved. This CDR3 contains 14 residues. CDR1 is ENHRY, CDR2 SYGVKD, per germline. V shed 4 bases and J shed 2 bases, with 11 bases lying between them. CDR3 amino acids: CAISGSYINYGYTF. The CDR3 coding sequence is TGTGCCATCAGTGGGTCTTACATAAACTATGGCTACACCTTC.

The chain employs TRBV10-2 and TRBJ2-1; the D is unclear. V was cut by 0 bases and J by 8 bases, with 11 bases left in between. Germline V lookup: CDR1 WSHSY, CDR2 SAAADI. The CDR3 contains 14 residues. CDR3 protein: CASSESNPGDEQFF. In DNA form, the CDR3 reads TGCGCCAGCAGTGAGTCGAACCCAGGCGATGAGCAGTTCTTC.

The CDR3 here is CASSPSLTATNEKLFF. CDR3 DNA sequence: TGTGCCAGCAGCCCTAGCCTGACCGCAACTAATGAAAAACTGTTTTTT. V and J are TRBV4-2 and TRBJ1-4; the D is unclear. Germline lookup yields CDR1 LGHNA and CDR2 YNFKEQ. The CDR3 sequence is 16 residues long. V lost 4 bases and J 0 bases, leaving 12 bases between the germline ends.

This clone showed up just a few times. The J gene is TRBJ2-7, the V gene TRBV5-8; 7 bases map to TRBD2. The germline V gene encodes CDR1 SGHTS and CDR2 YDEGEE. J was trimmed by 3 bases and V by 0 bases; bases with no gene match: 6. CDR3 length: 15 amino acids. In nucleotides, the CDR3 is TGTGCCAGCAGCTTGGTTGCGGGGGACCACTACGAGCAGTACTTC. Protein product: CASSLVAGDHYEQYF.